The clone carrying this T cell receptor (beta chain) was observed a few times. The data were taken from a study of T-cell reconstitution after alpha-beta-depleted transplantation in children. A library of TCRbeta sequences, prepared with unique molecular identifiers, was generated. TCRdb fed the PCR reads into MiXCR, producing one record per CDR3 protein. The sample has 380,000 or so distinct CDR3 sequences; 10% to 15% are singletons. The specimen was PBMCs, collected from the stem cell graft. The TCR comes from a human donor who donated a stem cell graft to a child with Fanconi anemia.

The DNA of the CDR3 is TGCGCCAGCACAACCGGTGTCTCTGGGGCCAACGTCCTGACTTTC. Amino acids: CASTTGVSGANVLTF. The rearrangement joins TRBV5-1 to TRBJ2-6; D gene ambiguous. There are 15 residues in the CDR3. Germline-derived CDR1 and CDR2 are SGHRS and YFSETQ. V was shortened by 6 bases and J by 0 bases, with 10 bases between the two germline ends.